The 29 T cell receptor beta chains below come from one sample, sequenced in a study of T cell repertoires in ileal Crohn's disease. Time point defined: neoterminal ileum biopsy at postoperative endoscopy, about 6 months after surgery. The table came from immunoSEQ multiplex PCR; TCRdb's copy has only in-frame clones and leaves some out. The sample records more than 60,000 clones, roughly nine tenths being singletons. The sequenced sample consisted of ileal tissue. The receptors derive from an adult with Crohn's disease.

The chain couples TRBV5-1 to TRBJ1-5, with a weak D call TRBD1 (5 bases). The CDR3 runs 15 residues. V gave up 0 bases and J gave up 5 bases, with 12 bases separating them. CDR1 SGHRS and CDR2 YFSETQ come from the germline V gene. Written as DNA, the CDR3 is TGCGCCAGCAGCTTGGAGGCAGGGTCCTATCAGCCCCAGCATTTT. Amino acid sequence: CASSLEAGSYQPQHF.

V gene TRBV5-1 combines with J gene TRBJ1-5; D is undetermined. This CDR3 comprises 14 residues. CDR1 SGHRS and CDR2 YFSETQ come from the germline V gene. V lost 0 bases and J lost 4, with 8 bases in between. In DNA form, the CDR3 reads TGCGCCAGCAGCTTGGATCCGGGGAATCAGCCCCAGCATTTT. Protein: CASSLDPGNQPQHF.

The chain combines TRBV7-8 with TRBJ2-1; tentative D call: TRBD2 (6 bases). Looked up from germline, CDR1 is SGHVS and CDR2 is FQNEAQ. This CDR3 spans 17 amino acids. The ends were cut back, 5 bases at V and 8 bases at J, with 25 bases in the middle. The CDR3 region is CASSPGTGPDYTDEQFF. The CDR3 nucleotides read TGTGCCAGCAGCCCTGGGACGGGTCCGGACTATACGGATGAGCAGTTCTTC.

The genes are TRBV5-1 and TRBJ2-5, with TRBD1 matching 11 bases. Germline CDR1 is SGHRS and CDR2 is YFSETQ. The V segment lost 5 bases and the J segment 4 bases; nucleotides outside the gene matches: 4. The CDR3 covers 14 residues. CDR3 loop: CASRGDRGSETQYF. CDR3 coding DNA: TGCGCCAGCAGAGGGGACAGGGGGTCAGAGACCCAGTACTTC.

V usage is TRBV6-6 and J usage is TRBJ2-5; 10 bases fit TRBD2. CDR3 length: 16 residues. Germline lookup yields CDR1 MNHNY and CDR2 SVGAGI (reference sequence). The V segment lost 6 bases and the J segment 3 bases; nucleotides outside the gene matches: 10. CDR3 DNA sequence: TGTGCCAGCAGGACCCTCTTAGCGGGAGGCGAAGAGACCCAGTACTTC. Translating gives CASRTLLAGGEETQYF.

The CDR3 spells CASSEVGQVEAFF. The CDR3 DNA sequence: TGTGCCAGCAGTGAAGTCGGACAGGTTGAAGCTTTCTTT. The rearrangement uses TRBV25-1 and TRBJ1-1, with 7 bases that match TRBD1. The CDR3 runs 13 residues. J gave up 7 bases and V 2 bases, and 4 bases lay outside the gene matches. Looked up from germline, CDR1 is MGHDK and CDR2 is SYGVNS.

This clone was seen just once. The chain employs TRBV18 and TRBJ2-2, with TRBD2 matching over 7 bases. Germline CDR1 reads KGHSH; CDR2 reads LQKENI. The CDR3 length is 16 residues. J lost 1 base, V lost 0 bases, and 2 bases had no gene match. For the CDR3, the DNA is TGTGCCAGCTCACCACCTACTAGCGTGAACACCGGGGAGCTGTTTTTT. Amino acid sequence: CASSPPTSVNTGELFF.

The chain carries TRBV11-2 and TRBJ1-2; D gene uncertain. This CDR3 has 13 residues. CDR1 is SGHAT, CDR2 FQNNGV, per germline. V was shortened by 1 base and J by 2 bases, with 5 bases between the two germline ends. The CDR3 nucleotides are TGTGCCAGCAGCTTAGCAGGCAACTATGGCTACACCTTC. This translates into CASSLAGNYGYTF.

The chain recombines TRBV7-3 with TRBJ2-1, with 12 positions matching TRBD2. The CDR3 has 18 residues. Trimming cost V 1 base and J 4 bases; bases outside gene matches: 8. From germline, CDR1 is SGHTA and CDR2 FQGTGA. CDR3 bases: TGTGCCAGCAGCTTAATTCCTAGCGGGAGGGCGAGTTACAATGAGCAGTTCTTC. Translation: CASSLIPSGRASYNEQFF.

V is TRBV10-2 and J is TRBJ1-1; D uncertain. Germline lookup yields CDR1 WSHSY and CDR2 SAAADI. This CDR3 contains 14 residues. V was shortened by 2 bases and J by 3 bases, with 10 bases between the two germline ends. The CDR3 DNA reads TGCGCCAGCAGTGAGAGGCCGGGGTACACTGAAGCTTTCTTT. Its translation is CASSERPGYTEAFF.

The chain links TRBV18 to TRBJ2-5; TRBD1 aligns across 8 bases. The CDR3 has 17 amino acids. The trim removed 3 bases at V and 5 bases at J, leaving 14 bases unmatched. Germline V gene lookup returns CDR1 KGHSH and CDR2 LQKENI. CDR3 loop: CASSPMTSGTGDETQYF. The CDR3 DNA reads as TGTGCCAGCTCACCGATGACCTCCGGGACAGGTGATGAGACCCAGTACTTC.

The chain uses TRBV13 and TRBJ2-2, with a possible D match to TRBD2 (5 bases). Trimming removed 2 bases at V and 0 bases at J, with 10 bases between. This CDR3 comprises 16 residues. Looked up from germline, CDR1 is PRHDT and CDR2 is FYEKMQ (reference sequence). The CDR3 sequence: CASSLLPGSNTGELFF. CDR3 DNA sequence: TGTGCCAGCAGCTTACTCCCGGGATCGAACACCGGGGAGCTGTTTTTT.

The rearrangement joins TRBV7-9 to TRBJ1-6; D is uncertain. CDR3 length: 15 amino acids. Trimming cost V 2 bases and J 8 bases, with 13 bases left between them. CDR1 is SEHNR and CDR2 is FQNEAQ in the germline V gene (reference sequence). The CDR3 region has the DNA TGTGCCAGCAGCTTAACCCCCACAGCTTATTCACCCCTCCACTTT. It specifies CASSLTPTAYSPLHF.

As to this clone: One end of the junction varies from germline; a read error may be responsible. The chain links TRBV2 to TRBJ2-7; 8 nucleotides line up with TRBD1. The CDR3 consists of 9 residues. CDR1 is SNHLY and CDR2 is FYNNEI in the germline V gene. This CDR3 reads CASGWDRQF. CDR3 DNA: TGTGCCAGCGGATGGGACAGGCAGTTC.

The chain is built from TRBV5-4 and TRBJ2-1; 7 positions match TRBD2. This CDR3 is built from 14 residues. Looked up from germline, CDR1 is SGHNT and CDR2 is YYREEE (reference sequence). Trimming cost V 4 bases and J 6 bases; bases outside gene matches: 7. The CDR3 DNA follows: TGTGCCAGCAGCCAAACGACTAGCTCCAATGAGCAGTTCTTC. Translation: CASSQTTSSNEQFF.

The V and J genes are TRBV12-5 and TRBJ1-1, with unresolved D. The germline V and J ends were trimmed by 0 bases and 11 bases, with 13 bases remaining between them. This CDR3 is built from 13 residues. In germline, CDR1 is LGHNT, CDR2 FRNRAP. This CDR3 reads CASGLVLMGAAFF. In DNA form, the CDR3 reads TGTGCTAGTGGTTTGGTACTTATGGGCGCCGCTTTCTTT.

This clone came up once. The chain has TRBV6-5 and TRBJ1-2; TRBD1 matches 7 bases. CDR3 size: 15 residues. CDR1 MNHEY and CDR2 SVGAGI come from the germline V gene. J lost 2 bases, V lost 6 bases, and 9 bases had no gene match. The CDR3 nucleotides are TGTGCCAGCAGCCGATACTCGACAGGGAACTATGGCTACACCTTC. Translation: CASSRYSTGNYGYTF.

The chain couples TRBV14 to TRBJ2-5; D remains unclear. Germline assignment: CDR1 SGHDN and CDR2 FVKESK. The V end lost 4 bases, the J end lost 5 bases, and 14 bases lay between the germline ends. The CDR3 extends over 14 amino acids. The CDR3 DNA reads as TGTGCCAGCAGCCGAAAGAATAGCCGGGAGACCCAGTACTTC. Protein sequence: CASSRKNSRETQYF.

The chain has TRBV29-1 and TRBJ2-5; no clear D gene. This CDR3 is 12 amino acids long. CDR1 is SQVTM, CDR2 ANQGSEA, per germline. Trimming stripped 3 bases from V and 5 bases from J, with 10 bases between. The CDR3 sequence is CSVEGMYETQYF. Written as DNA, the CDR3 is TGCAGCGTTGAGGGCATGTACGAGACCCAGTACTTC.

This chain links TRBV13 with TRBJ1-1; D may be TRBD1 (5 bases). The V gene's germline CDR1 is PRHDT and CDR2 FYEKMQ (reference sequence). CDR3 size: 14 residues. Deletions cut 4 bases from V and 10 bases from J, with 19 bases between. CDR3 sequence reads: CASSSGGVTPSAFF. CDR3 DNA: TGTGCCAGCAGCTCCGGAGGGGTAACCCCCTCAGCTTTCTTT.

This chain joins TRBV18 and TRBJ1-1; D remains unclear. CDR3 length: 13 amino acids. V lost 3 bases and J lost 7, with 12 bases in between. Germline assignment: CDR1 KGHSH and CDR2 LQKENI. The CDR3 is CASSPMSQVEAFF. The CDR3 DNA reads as TGTGCCAGCTCACCCATGAGTCAGGTTGAAGCTTTCTTT.

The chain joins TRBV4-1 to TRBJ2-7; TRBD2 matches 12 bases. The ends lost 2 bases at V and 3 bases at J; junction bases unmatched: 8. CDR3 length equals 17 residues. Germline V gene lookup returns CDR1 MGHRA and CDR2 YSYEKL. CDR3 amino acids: CASSQILAGGSLYEQYF. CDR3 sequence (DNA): TGCGCCAGCAGCCAAATACTAGCGGGAGGTTCTCTCTACGAGCAGTACTTC.

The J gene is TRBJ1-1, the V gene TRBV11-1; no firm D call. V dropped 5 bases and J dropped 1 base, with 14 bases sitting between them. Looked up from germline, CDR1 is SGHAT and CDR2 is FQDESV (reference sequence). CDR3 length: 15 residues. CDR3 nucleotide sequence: TGTGCCAGCAGCCCCCGAGCGAGAGGGAACACTGAAGCTTTCTTT. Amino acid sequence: CASSPRARGNTEAFF.

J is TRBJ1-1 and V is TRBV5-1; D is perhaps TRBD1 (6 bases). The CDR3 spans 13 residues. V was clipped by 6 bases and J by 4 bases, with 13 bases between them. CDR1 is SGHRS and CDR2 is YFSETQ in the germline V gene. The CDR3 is CASISGAGTEAFF. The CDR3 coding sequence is TGCGCCAGCATCTCAGGGGCGGGCACTGAAGCTTTCTTT. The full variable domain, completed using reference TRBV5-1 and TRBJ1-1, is KAGVTQTPRYLIKTRGQQVTLSCSPISGHRSVSWYQQTPGQGLQFLFEYFSETQRNKGNFPGRFSGRQFSNSRSEMNVSTLELGDSALYLCASISGAGTEAFFGQGTRLTVV.

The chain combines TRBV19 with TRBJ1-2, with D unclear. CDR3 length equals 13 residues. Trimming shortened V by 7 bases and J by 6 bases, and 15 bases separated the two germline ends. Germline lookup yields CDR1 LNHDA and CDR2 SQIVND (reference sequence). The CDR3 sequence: CASTPLGGDGYTF. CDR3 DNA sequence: TGTGCCAGTACCCCGCTCGGCGGCGATGGCTACACCTTC.

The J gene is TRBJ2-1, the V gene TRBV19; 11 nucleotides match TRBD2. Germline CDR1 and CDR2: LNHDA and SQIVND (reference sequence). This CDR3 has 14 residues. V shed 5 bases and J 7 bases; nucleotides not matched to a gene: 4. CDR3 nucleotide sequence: TGTGCCAGTAGTGGGCTAGCGGGGGGTAATGAGCAGTTCTTC. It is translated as CASSGLAGGNEQFF.

The CDR3 bases are TGTGCCTTACCTAAGGACAGCTTCAATGAGCAGTTCTTC. It is translated as CALPKDSFNEQFF. The chain is built from TRBV30 and TRBJ2-1; a weak D match, TRBD1 (6 bases). Germline CDR1 GTSNPN, CDR2 SVGIG (reference sequence). The germline V and J ends were trimmed by 7 bases and 6 bases, with 16 bases remaining between them. The CDR3 totals 13 residues.

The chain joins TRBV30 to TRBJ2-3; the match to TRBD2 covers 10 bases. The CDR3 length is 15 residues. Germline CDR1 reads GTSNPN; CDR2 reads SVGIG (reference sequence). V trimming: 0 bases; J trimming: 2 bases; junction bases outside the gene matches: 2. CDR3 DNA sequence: TGTGCCTGGAGTGTACTAGCGGGAACCACAGATACGCAGTATTTT. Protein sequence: CAWSVLAGTTDTQYF.

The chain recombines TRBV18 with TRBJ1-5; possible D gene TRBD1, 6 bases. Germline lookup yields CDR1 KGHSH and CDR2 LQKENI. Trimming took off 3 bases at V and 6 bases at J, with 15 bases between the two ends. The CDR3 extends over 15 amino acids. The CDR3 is CASSPGAALVQPQHF. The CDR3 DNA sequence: TGTGCCAGCTCACCGGGGGCTGCCCTTGTTCAGCCCCAGCATTTT.